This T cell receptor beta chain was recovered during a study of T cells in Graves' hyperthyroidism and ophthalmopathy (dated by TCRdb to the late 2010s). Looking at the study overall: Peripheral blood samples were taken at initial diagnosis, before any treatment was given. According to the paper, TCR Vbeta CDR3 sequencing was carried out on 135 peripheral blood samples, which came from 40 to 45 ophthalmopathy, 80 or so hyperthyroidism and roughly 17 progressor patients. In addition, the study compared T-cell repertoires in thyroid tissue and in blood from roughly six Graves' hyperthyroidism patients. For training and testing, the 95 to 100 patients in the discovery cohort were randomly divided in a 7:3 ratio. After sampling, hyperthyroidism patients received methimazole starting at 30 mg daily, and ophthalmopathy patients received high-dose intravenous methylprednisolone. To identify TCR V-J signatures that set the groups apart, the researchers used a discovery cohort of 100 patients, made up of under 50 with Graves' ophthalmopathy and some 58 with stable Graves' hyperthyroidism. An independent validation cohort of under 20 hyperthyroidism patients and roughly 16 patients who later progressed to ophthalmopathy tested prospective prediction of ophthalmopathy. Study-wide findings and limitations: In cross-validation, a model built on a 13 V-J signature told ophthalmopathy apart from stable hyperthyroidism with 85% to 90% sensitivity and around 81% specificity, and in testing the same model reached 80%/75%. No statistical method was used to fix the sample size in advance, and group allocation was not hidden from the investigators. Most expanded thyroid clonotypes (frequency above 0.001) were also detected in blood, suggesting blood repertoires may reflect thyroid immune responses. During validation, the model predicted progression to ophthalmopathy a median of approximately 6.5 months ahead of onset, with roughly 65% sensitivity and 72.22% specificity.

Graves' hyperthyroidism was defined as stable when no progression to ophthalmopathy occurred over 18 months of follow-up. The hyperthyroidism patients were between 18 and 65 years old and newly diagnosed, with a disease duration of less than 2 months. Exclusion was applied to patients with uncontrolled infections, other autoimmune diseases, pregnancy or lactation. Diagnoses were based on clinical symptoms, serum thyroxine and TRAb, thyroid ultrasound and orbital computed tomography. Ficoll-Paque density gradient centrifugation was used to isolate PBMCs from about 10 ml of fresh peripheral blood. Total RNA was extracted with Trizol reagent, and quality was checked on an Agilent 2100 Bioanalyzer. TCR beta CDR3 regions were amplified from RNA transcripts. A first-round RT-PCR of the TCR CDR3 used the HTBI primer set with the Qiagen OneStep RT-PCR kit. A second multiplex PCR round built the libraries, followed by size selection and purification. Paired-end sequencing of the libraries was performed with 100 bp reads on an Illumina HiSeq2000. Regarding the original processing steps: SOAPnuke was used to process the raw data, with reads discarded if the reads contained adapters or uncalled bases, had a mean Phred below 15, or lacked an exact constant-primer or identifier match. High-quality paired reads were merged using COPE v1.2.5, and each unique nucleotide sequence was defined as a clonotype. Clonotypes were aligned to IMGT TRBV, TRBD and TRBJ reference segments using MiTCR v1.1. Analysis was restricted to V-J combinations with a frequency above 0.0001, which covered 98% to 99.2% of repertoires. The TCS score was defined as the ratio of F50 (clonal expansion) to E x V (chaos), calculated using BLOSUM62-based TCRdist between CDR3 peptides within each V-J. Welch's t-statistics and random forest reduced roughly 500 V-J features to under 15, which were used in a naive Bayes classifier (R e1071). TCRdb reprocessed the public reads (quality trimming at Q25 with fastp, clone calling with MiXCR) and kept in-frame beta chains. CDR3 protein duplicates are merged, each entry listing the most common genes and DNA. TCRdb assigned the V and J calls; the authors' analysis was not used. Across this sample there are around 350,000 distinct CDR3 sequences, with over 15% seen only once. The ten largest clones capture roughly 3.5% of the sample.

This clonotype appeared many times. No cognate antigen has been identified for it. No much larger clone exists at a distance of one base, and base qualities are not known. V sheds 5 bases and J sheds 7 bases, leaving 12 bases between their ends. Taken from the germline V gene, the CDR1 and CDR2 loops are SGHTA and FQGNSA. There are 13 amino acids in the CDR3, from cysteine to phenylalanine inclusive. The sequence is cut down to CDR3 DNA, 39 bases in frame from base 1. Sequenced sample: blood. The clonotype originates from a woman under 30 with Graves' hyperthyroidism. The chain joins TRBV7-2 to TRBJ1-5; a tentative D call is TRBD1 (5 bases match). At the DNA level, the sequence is TGTGCCAGCAGCCCAAGGGGTCGCCAGCCCCAGCATTTT. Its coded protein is CASSPRGRQPQHF.